The rows below give T cell receptor beta chains drawn from one sample of a study of blood T cells in healthy people across ages. TCRdb redid the calling of the 5' RACE reads with MiXCR, one entry per CDR3 protein. The data contain about 1.4 million distinct CDR3 sequences, roughly 64% of them singletons. Sequences were obtained from blood. These receptor sequences come from a man in his late teens or twenties in good health. CDR3s include the opening cysteine and the closing phenylalanine or tryptophan. The D gene is left open where the match is weak. Rows may omit the clone size; those that give it use once, few, many or a size class.

CDR3 protein | CDR3 DNA | clone size | J gene | V gene | D gene
CASSLVEGLGYTF | TGTGCCAGCAGCTTAGTGGAGGGATTGGGCTACACCTTC | NA | TRBJ1-2 | TRBV7-9 | NA
CASSLYGTGDPYEQYF | TGTGCCAGCAGCTTATACGGGACAGGGGACCCTTACGAGCAGTACTTC | NA | TRBJ2-7 | TRBV7-9 | TRBD1
CSVGQELNSPLHF | TGCAGCGTGGGACAGGAACTTAATTCACCCCTCCACTTT | NA | TRBJ1-6 | TRBV29-1 | TRBD1
CSAVYGDGNQPQHF | TGCAGTGCTGTATACGGGGATGGCAATCAGCCCCAGCATTTT | NA | TRBJ1-5 | TRBV20-1 | NA
CASSPPPGATYEQYF | TGTGCCAGCTCACCCCCGCCCGGGGCCACCTACGAGCAGTACTTC | NA | TRBJ2-7 | TRBV18 | NA
CSAGLQETQYF | TGCAGCGCGGGACTGCAAGAGACCCAGTACTTC | NA | TRBJ2-5 | TRBV29-1 | NA
CASSLALAGGPKETQYF | TGTGCCAGCAGCTTAGCACTAGCGGGAGGGCCGAAAGAGACCCAGTACTTC | NA | TRBJ2-5 | TRBV7-2 | TRBD2
CASSLGTRAADEKLFF | TGTGCCAGCAGCTTAGGAACCCGGGCGGCTGATGAAAAACTGTTTTTT | NA | TRBJ1-4 | TRBV11-1 | NA
CSARDIRTDLATEGSVYEQYF | TGCAGTGCTAGAGATATTAGGACGGATCTAGCGACAGAAGGCAGCGTTTACGAGCAGTACTTC | NA | TRBJ2-7 | TRBV20-1 | NA
CSVEGPGGWYEQYF | TGCAGCGTTGAGGGGCCCGGGGGGTGGTACGAGCAGTACTTC | NA | TRBJ2-7 | TRBV29-1 | TRBD2
CSAREAMTGNTEAFF | TGCAGTGCTAGAGAAGCAATGACAGGAAACACTGAAGCTTTCTTT | few | TRBJ1-1 | TRBV20-1 | NA
CSARGPGEGYTF | TGCAGTGCTAGAGGTCCGGGGGAAGGCTACACCTTC | few | TRBJ1-2 | TRBV20-1 | NA
CASSFWQSEEQYF | TGTGCCAGCAGTTTCTGGCAGTCGGAAGAGCAGTACTTC | NA | TRBJ2-7 | TRBV27 | NA
CASSLDTHYKQYF | TGTGCCAGCAGCCTCGACACCCACTACAAGCAGTACTTC | NA | TRBJ2-7 | TRBV7-6 | NA
CAISESFSSYEQYF | TGTGCCATCAGTGAGTCTTTCTCCTCCTACGAGCAGTACTTC | NA | TRBJ2-7 | TRBV10-3 | NA
CASSYAGWNTEAFF | TGTGCCAGCAGTTACGCGGGTTGGAACACTGAAGCTTTCTTT | once | TRBJ1-1 | TRBV6-2/TRBV6-3 | NA